This TCR beta chain was sequenced during a study of T cells expressing NK-cell markers. Study-wide background: Just one sequenced donor of eight was HCMV-seronegative, while seven were seropositive. Whole-study findings and limits: A handful of donors showed these clonotypes also leading the CD3+CD56-NKG2C+ fraction. Over 5 donors had dominant NKG2C+ clonotypes that comprised about 1.0-8% of their CD8+ T cells.

Details on this clonotype: Antigen unknown.

The cDNA for TCR beta came from 5'RACE template switching with UMIs. TCRdb reanalyzed the 5' RACE reads and collapses them to one entry per CDR3 protein, without DNA. The sample data list approximately 150,000 distinct CDR3 sequences. CDR1 and CDR2 from the germline V gene are SGHTA and FQGNSA. This CDR3 contains 13 residues. The rearrangement links TRBV7-2 to TRBJ2-1; there is no DNA to check the TCRdb D call of TRBD2. Sequencing was done on a sample of blood T cells: a sorted CD56 or NKG2C T cell subset, CD4+ or CD8+ T cells, or bulk PBMC T cells (not recorded which). This receptor was identified in a man between 18 and 35 years old in good health. CDR3: CASSTSGWNEQFF.